The sequence of this T cell receptor beta chain was determined in a study of blood T cell repertoires in COVID-19 (dated by TCRdb to about 2020). About the full investigation: The collaborator samples originated in the United States, Italy and Spain and spanned the acute and convalescent phases of COVID-19. Deeply sampled blood TCRbeta repertoires from subjects exposed to, actively infected with, or recovered from COVID-19 were included in the dataset. The repertoires were made available in a free public database intended to serve as a resource for research on the immune response to SARS-CoV-2. The prospective study material was composed of cDNA or gDNA derived from T cells, B-cell-depleted T cells, or PBMCs. Samples were obtained from the ongoing ImmuneRACE study (first 160 participants) and from some 1,300 subjects provided by 6 global collaborators. HLA class I and class II types, where available, came from metadata supplied by the sample provider rather than from assay-based typing. The sample metadata nearly always contained a de-identified subject ID, COVID-19 status, age in years and sex. Results the study describes overall, beyond this receptor: Clinical and demographic metadata were provided uncurated, with the amount varying by source and participant.

V trim: 4 bases; J trim: 3 bases; unmatched bases: 3. CDR1 and CDR2 were assigned from the germline V gene as ENHRY and SYGVKD. Spanning cysteine to phenylalanine, the CDR3 consists of 14 amino acids. Just the 42-base CDR3 DNA is kept, in frame starting at base 1. Each collaborating institution followed its own protocols to collect whole blood in K2EDTA tubes. For TCRbeta analysis, collaborator samples were shipped as frozen whole blood, as isolated PBMCs, or as DNA extracted from either sample type. The immunoSEQ Assay, a bias-controlled multiplex PCR, was used to amplify TCRbeta CDR3 regions from genomic DNA. From the authors' description of their analysis: The number of nucleated cells in each sample was estimated by amplification of reference gene primers within the assay. Sequence reads were collapsed and filtered to measure the absolute abundance of every unique TCRbeta CDR3 rearrangement. For each sample, productive Simpson clonality was calculated as the square root of Simpson's diversity index over productive rearrangements. TCRdb's version of the immuneACCESS table is confined to in-frame rearrangements and falls short of the full clone set. An unresolved V gene accounts for under half of the shortfall where checked; the remainder is of unknown origin. V and J calls and clone size are as listed in that table; D and trimming were resolved from the DNA. This sample comprises 60,000 to 85,000 clones, 79% of them detected only once. The ten most abundant clones make up approximately 6.8% of the sample.

Worth noting for this clone: Its antigen specificity is not known. No clone much larger than this one lies a single base away; base qualities are absent.

This TCR came from a woman in her fifties or sixties with acute or convalescent COVID-19. The sample taken for sequencing was peripheral blood. The chain was built from TRBV10-3 and TRBJ2-1; 7 bases in the junction line up with TRBD2. The CDR3 reads as follows: CAISAAGSYNEQFF. In nucleotide form, the sequence is TGTGCCATCAGTGCAGCGGGGAGCTACAATGAGCAGTTCTTC.